These T cell receptor beta chains were read from a single sample in a study of cytomegalovirus exposure and HLA in healthy donors. Measured with immunoSEQ multiplex PCR; TCRdb has only the in-frame clones, and not every one. Recorded for this sample: 70,000 or so clones. The source material was PBMCs. These receptors originate from a female donor in good health and CMV-seropositive. Both conserved end residues are part of each CDR3.

CASSIQGENEAFF TRBJ1-1 TRBV19
CASSSHGTPPSGELFF TRBJ2-2 TRBV7-2
CASSLALNRERTDTQYF TRBJ2-3 TRBV7-4
CASSDRPGGGGDTQYF TRBJ2-3 TRBV5-1
CASSPLDSGSTEAFF TRBJ1-1 TRBV27
CASSEFAGGVNTEAFF TRBJ1-1 TRBV6-1
CASSPTGQGFATNEKLFF TRBJ1-4 TRBV18
CASSLDGQRNTEAFF TRBJ1-1 TRBV11-2
CASSPGLLKPQHF TRBJ1-5 TRBV6-5
CASSLSGQGTDGYTF TRBJ1-2 TRBV7-2
CAISPRGTGSSGNTIYF TRBJ1-3 TRBV10-3
CASREHSTNYGYTF TRBJ1-2 TRBV19
CAWSPWTGRNDNEQFF TRBJ2-1 TRBV30
CASSYSGAGLENTIYF TRBJ1-3 TRBV6-5
CASRGGAAANTEAFF TRBJ1-1 TRBV19
CASRLLLGRGEEQFF TRBJ2-1 TRBV7-9
CAISGDFYEQYF TRBJ2-7 TRBV10-3
CASISAGHGSEAFF TRBJ1-1 TRBV5-6
CSVGIGTGRNTEAFF TRBJ1-1 TRBV29-1
CASSQTLKLTWYGYTF TRBJ1-2 TRBV7-8
CASSRLAGGQETQYF TRBJ2-5 TRBV27
CASSSTGGWNTEAFF TRBJ1-1 TRBV7-6
CASSPPAGGNTDTQYF TRBJ2-3 TRBV18
CAWRGGGFGYTF TRBJ1-2 TRBV30
CASRRTVGNEQFF TRBJ2-1 TRBV19
CASTIPGPTRKAFF TRBJ1-1 TRBV28
CASSLEGHRDGYTF TRBJ1-2 TRBV7-8
CASSSGANTEAFF TRBJ1-1 TRBV7-9
CASSPGQGDHQPQHF TRBJ1-5 TRBV18
CASSSGTGSAYEQYF TRBJ2-7 TRBV11-2
CSVSGTSGSSGVHEQFF TRBJ2-1 TRBV29-1
CASSLSPDRGTGELFF TRBJ2-2 TRBV7-3
CASSRATETGELFF TRBJ2-2 TRBV6-5
CASSYSTGGNQPQHF TRBJ1-5 TRBV6-5
CASSPAGKPYEQYF TRBJ2-7 TRBV18
CASSYSGRQETQYF TRBJ2-5 TRBV6-5
CATPDGPYREKLFF TRBJ1-4 TRBV6-5
CASSLGRLEQYF . TRBV11-2
CASSLVAGGPYEQYF TRBJ2-7 TRBV7-9
CASSGVGGYGYTF TRBJ1-2 TRBV6-1